This TCR beta chain was sequenced in a study of blood T cell repertoires in COVID-19. In the study overall: Nucleic acid was either cDNA or gDNA, and it came from T cells, B-cell-depleted T cells, or PBMCs.

Profiling relied on immunoSEQ multiplex PCR, and the TCRdb table lists in-frame clones only, not all of them. This table has 150,000 to 250,000 clones, 84% appearing once. V gave up 0 bases and J gave up 8 bases; unmatched junction bases: 7. Germline V gives CDR1 SGHDT, CDR2 YYEEEE. This CDR3 comprises 15 residues. The rearrangement uses TRBV5-6 and TRBJ1-4, with 7 nucleotides matching TRBD1. This sequence was found in a man aged 40-50 years who had recovered from COVID-19. The sequenced sample was PBMCs or T cells enriched from blood (not recorded which). CDR3 in DNA: TGTGCCAGCAGCTTGGGGTCGACAGGGAGGGAAAAACTGTTTTTT. Protein: CASSLGSTGREKLFF.